This T cell receptor (beta chain) was identified during a study of early T cells in non-severe SARS-CoV-2 infection. This CDR3 is built from 13 residues. Between the trimmed V and J ends, which lost 6 bases and 8 bases, there was a span of 16 bases. This clonotype was counted between two and nine times. Individually, cDNA molecules had unique molecular identifiers attached to them. MiXCR, applied by TCRdb to the 5' RACE reads, yields one record per CDR3 protein. The sample carries about 66,000 distinct CDR3 sequences, 18% recorded once. The genes are TRBV12-3 or TRBV12-4 and TRBJ1-2; tentative D call: TRBD1 (6 bases). This receptor was identified in an adult who was a healthcare worker with PCR-confirmed SARS-CoV-2 infection or an uninfected control (not recorded which). Sequenced here: whole blood, sampled at baseline. Here the CDR3 reads CASSPTGSHGYTF. CDR3 coding DNA: TGTGCCAGCAGCCCGACAGGATCCCACGGCTACACCTTC.